This TCR beta chain was sequenced for a study of tumor-infiltrating lymphocytes in primary liver carcinoma. Study at large: Sample yields, roughly 3.5 to 8 million productive TCRbeta reads, were similar across the tissue types. Whole-study findings and limits: There were only about 7-25% of top clones found in all five tumor regions.

With a constant-region primer, TCR beta cDNA was made from roughly 500 ng of total RNA. Amplification in three nested multiplex PCR rounds with slightly modified ARM-PCR gave rise to TCR beta libraries. The first two PCR rounds, roughly 10 cycles each, used TRBV1-TRBV30 forward primers and a C-beta reverse primer. Using its own MiXCR run on the multiplex PCR reads, TCRdb lists one record per CDR3 protein. Of more than 60,000 distinct CDR3 sequences in the sample, roughly three quarters were seen once. This clonotype was seen many times. Its antigen is still unknown. Both RNA and DNA were isolated together from roughly 20-30 mg of bulk tissue that had not been sorted. The CDR3 spans 12 residues. Trimming cost V 0 bases and J 16 bases, with 16 bases left between them. The germline V gene has CDR1 GTSNPN and CDR2 SVGIG (reference sequence).

The source of this sequence is a middle-aged man with primary liver carcinoma and hepatitis B virus infection. This chain joins TRBV30 and TRBJ2-1; perhaps TRBD1 as D (6 bases). The sequenced sample consisted of liver tumor tissue from sampling region 4. Noted subset: tumor region T4, right-lateral pole. CDR3 DNA sequence: TGTGCCTGGAGTGTGAATCTGGGCAGGGGCTTCTTC. Protein: CAWSVNLGRGFF.